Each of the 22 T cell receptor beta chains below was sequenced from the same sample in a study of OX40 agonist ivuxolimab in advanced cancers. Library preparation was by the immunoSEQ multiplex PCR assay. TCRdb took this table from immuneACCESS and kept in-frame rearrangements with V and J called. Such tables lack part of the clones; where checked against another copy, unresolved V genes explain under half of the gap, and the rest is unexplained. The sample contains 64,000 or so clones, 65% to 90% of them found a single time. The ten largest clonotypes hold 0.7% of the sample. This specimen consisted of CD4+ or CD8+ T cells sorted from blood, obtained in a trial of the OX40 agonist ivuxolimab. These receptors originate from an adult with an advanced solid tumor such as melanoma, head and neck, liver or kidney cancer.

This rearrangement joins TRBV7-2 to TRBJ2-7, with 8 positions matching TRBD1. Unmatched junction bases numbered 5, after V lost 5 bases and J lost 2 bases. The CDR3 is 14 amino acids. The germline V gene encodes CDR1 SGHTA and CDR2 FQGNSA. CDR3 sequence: CASSKTTGAYEQYF. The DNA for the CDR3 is TGTGCCAGCAGCAAGACGACAGGGGCCTACGAGCAGTACTTC.

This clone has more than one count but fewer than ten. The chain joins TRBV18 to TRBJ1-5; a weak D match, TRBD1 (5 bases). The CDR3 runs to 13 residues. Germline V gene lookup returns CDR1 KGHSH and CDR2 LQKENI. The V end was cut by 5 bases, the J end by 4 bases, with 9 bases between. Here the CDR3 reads CASSGGRNQPQHF. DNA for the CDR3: TGTGCCAGCTCAGGGGGGAGGAATCAGCCCCAGCATTTT.

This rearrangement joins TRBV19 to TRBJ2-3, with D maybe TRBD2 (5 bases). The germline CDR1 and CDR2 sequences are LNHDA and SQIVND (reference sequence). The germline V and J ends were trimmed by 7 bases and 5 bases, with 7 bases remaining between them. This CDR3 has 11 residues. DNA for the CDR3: TGTGCCAGTACCCGGGGAGATACGCAGTATTTT. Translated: CASTRGDTQYF.

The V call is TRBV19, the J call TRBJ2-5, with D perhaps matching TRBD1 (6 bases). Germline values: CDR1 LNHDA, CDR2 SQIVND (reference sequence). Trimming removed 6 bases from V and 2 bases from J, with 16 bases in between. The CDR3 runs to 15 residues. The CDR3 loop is CASRLGARVQETQYF. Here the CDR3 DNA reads TGTGCCAGTAGACTGGGGGCGAGGGTGCAAGAGACCCAGTACTTC.

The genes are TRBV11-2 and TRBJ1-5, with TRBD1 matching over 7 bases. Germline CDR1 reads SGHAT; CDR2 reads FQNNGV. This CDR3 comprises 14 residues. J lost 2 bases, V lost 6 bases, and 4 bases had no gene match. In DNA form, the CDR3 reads TGTGCCAGCAGAGCTACAGGGGGCAATCAGCCCCAGCATTTT. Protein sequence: CASRATGGNQPQHF.

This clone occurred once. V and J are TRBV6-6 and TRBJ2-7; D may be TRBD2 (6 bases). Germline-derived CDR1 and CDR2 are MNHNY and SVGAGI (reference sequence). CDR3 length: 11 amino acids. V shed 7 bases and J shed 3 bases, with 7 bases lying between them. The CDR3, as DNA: TGTGCCAGCACCGGGGGCTACGAGCAGTACTTC. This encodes CASTGGYEQYF.

CDR3 amino acids: CASSLVGVDYGYTF. In DNA, the CDR3 is TGTGCCAGCAGCTTAGTAGGGGTCGATTATGGCTACACCTTC. The rearrangement uses TRBV7-9 and TRBJ1-2, with D perhaps matching TRBD1 (5 bases). Trimming removed 1 base from V and 5 bases from J, with 11 bases in between. This CDR3 comprises 14 residues. Germline V gene lookup returns CDR1 SEHNR and CDR2 FQNEAQ (reference sequence). The entire variable domain, with the rest obtained from reference TRBV7-9 and TRBJ1-2, is as follows: DTGVSQNPRHKITKRGQNVTFRCDPISEHNRLYWYRQTLGQGPEFLTYFQNEAQLEKSRLLSDRFSAERPKGSFSTLEIQRTEQGDSAMYLCASSLVGVDYGYTFGSGTRLTVV.

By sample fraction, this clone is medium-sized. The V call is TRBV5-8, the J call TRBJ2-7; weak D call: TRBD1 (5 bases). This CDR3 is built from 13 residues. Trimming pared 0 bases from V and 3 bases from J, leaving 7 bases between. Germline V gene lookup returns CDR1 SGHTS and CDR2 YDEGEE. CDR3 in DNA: TGTGCCAGCAGCTTGGCAGGGCACTACGAGCAGTACTTC. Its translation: CASSLAGHYEQYF.

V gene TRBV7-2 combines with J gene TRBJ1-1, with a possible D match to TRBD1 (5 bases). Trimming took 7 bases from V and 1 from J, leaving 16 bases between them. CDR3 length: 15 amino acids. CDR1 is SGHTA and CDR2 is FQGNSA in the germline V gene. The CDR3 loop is CASTDYPGGNTEAFF. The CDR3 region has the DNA TGTGCCAGCACCGATTACCCGGGGGGGAACACTGAAGCTTTCTTT.

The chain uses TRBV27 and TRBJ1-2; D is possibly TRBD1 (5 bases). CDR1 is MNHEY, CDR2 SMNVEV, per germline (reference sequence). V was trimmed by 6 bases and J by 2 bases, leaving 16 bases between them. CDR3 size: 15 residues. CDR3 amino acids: CASRDIYAPNYGYTF. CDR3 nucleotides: TGTGCCAGCAGGGACATCTATGCCCCCAACTATGGCTACACCTTC.

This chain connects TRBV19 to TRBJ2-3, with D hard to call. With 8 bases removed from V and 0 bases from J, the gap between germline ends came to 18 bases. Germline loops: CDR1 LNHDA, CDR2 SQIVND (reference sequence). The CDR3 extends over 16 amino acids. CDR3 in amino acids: CASDSSKLSSTDTQYF. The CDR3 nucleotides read TGTGCCAGTGATTCCTCGAAGCTTTCTAGCACAGATACGCAGTATTTT.

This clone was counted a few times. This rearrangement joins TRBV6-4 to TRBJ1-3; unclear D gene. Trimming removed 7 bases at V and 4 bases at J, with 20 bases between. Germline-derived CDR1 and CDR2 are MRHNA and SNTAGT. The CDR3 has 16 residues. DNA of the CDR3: TGTGCCAGCACTATCCGTGCGTCTCTGAGGGGAAACACCATATATTTT. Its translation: CASTIRASLRGNTIYF.

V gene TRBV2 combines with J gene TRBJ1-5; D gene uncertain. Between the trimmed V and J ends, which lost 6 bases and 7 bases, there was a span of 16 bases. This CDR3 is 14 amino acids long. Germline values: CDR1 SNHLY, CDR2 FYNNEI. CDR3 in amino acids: CASSAANGLQPQHF. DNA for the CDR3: TGTGCCAGCAGCGCCGCTAATGGACTACAGCCCCAGCATTTT.

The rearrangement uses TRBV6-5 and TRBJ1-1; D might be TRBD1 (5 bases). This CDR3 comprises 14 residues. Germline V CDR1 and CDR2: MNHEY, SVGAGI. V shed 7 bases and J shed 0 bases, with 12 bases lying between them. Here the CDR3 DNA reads TGTGCCAGCATGAGGGGCCGAGTGAACACTGAAGCTTTCTTT. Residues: CASMRGRVNTEAFF.

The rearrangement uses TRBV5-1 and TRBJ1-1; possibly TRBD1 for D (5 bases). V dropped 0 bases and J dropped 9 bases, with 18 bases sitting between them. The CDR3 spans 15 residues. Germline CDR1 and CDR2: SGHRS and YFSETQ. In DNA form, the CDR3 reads TGCGCCAGCAGCTTGGCCGGGACGGCGGTTGATAAAGCTTTCTTT. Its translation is CASSLAGTAVDKAFF. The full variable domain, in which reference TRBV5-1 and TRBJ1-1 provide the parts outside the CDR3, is KAGVTQTPRYLIKTRGQQVTLSCSPISGHRSVSWYQQTPGQGLQFLFEYFSETQRNKGNFPGRFSGRQFSNSRSEMNVSTLELGDSALYLCASSLAGTAVDKAFFGQGTRLTVV.

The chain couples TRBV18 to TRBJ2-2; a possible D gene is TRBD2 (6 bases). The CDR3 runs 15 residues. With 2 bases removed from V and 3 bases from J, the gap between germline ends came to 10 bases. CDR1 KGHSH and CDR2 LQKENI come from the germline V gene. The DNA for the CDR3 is TGTGCCAGCTCACCAACCTGGGGGGACACCGGGGAGCTGTTTTTT. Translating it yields CASSPTWGDTGELFF. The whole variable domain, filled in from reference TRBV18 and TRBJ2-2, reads NAGVMQNPRHLVRRRGQEARLRCSPMKGHSHVYWYRQLPEEGLKFMVYLQKENIIDESGMPKERFSAEFPKEGPSILRIQQVVRGDSAAYFCASSPTWGDTGELFFGEGSRLTVL.

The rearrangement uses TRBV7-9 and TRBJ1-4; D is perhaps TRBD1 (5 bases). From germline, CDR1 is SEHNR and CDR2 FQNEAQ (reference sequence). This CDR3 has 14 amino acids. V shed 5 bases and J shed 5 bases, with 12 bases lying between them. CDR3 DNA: TGTGCCAGCAGCGCCCGGGACGGGAATGAAAAACTGTTTTTT. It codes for CASSARDGNEKLFF.

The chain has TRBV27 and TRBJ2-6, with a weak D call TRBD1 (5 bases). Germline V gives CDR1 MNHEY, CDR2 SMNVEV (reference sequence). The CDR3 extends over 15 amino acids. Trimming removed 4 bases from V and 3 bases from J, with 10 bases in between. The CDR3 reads CASSSAGLGANVLTF. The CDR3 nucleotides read TGTGCCAGCAGTTCCGCAGGGCTTGGGGCCAACGTCCTGACTTTC.

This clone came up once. The CDR3, as DNA: TGTGCCAGCAGTACCGGCAGTTCAAGAAGTGAAGCTTTCTTT. This translates into CASSTGSSRSEAFF. The chain has TRBV28 and TRBJ1-1, with D unresolved. CDR1 and CDR2 (germline): MDHEN, SYDVKM. V dropped 5 bases and J dropped 7 bases, with 17 bases sitting between them. This CDR3 comprises 14 residues.

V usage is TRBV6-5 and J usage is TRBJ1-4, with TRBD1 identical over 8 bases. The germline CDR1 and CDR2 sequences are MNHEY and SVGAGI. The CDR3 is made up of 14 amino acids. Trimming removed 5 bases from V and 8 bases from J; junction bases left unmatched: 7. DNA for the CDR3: TGTGCCAGCAGTGCGACAGGGGCGAGGGAAAAACTGTTTTTT. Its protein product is CASSATGAREKLFF.

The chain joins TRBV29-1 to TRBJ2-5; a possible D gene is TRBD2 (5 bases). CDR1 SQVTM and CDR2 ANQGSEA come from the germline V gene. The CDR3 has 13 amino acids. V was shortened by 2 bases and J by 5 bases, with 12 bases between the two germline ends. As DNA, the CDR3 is TGCAGCGTTGAATACGGGGTAGGGGAGACCCAGTACTTC. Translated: CSVEYGVGETQYF.

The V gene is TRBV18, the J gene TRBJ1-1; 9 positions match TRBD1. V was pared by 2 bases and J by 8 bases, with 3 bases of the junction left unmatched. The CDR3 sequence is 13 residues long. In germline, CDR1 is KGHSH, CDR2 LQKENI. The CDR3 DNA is TGTGCCAGCTCACCAGGACAGGGGTGGGAAGCTTTCTTT. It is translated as CASSPGQGWEAFF.